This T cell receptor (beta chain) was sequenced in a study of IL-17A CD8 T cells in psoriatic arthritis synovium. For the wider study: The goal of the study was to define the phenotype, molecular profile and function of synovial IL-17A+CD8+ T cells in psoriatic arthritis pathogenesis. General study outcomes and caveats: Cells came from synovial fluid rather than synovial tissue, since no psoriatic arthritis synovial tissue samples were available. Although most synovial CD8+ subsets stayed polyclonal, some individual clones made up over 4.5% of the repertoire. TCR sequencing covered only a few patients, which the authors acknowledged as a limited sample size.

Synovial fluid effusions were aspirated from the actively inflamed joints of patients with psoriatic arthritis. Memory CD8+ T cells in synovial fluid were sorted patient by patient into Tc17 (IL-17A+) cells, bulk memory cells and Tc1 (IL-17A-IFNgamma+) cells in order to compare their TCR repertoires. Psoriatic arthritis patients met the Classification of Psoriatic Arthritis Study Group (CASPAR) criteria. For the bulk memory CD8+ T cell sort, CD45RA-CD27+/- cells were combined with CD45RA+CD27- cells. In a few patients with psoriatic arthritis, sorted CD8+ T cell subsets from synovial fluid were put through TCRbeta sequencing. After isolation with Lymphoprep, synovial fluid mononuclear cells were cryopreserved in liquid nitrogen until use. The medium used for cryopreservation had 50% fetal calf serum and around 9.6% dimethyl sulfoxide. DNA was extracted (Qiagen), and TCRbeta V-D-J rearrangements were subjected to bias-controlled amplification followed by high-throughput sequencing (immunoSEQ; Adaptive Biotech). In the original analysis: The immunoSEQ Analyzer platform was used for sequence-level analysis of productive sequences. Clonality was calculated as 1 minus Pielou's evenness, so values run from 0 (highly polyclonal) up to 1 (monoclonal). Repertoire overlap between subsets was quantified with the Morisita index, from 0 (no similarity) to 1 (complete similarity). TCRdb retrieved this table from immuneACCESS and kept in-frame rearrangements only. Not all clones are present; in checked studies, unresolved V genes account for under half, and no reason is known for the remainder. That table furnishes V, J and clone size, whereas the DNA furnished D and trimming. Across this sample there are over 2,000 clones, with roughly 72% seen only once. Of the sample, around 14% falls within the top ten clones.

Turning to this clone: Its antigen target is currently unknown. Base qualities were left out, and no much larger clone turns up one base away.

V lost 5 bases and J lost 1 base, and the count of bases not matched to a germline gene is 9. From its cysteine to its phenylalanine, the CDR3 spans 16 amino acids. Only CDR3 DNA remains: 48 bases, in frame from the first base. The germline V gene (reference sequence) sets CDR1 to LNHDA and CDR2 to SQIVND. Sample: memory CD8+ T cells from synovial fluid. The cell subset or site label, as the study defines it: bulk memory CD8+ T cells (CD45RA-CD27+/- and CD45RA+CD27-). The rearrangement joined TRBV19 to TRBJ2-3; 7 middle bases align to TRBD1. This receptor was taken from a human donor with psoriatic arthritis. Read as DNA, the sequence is TGTGCCAGTAGTCCCCCGGTAGGGACAGGCACAGATACGCAGTATTTT. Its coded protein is CASSPPVGTGTDTQYF.